The 32 T cell receptor beta chains given below trace back to one sample, sequenced in a study of beta chain features in type 1 diabetes (dated by TCRdb to 2016 to 2019). The full study reports these points: A moderate but significant shortening of TCRB CDR3 length was observed in type 1 diabetes patients in all four CD4+ subsets.

Antigens of these TCRs are unknown. Libraries were built with the immunoSEQ multiplex PCR assay. All of the isolated RNA was reverse transcribed with the High Capacity cDNA Reverse Transcription Kit, so expressed TCRB transcripts were sequenced. What TCRdb holds here is the immuneACCESS table cut down to in-frame rearrangements. Part of the clones is not present; checked against another copy, under half of the missing clones reflect an unresolved V gene, and the others are unexplained. The sample table contains approximately 15,000 clones; only one count was recorded for 60% to 80% of them. Around 0.31% of the sample is held by the ten biggest clonotypes. Source material: stem cell memory CD4+ T cells from blood. The cell subset or site label, read with the paper, signifies: stem cell-like memory CD4+ T cells. The receptors here all came from a woman younger than 30 with type 1 diabetes.

A few counts support this clone. CDR3: CASSTYLRRGSDEQFF. CDR3 coding DNA: TGTGCCAGTAGTACCTATCTGAGGCGGGGATCCGATGAGCAGTTCTTC. The chain couples TRBV19 to TRBJ2-1, with a weak D call TRBD2 (6 bases). With 4 bases removed from V and 8 bases from J, the gap between germline ends came to 21 bases. This CDR3 contains 16 residues. The germline gives CDR1 LNHDA, CDR2 SQIVND (reference sequence).

The rearrangement uses TRBV10-1 and TRBJ1-1, with D perhaps TRBD1 (6 bases). The CDR3 length is 14 residues. Trimming removed 5 bases at V and 5 bases at J, with 15 bases between. Germline V gene sequence: CDR1 WNHNN, CDR2 SYGVQD (reference sequence). The CDR3 DNA is TGCGCCAGCAGTCCAACAGGGTATCGGACTGAAGCTTTCTTT. Amino acid sequence: CASSPTGYRTEAFF.

In nucleotides, the CDR3 is TGTGCCAGCAGCTTGAGACAGGGGTCCTACAATGAGCAGTTCTTC. The encoded protein is CASSLRQGSYNEQFF. The rearrangement links TRBV5-5 to TRBJ2-1; 8 bases map to TRBD1. The V gene's germline CDR1 is SGHKS and CDR2 YYEKEE (reference sequence). The length of the CDR3 is 15 residues. Trimming at V came to 1 base and at J to 1 base, leaving 1 base not matched to a gene. The whole variable domain, filled in from reference TRBV5-5 and TRBJ2-1, reads DAGVTQSPTHLIKTRGQQVTLRCSPISGHKSVSWYQQVLGQGPQFIFQYYEKEERGRGNFPDRFSARQFPNYSSELNVNALLLGDSALYLCASSLRQGSYNEQFFGPGTRLTVL.

V and J are TRBV7-8 and TRBJ2-7, with 15 bases aligning to TRBD2. Looked up from germline, CDR1 is SGHVS and CDR2 is FQNEAQ. The ends lost 5 bases at V and 6 bases at J; junction bases unmatched: 5. There are 15 residues in the CDR3. This chain's CDR3 is CASSQGLAGGLEQYV. The CDR3, as DNA: TGTGCCAGCAGCCAAGGACTAGCGGGAGGGCTCGAGCAGTACGTC.

This clone occurred once. The CDR3 DNA sequence: TGTGCCAGCAGCTTAGCGGGACACGAAGGGGAGACCCAGTACTTC. Translation gives CASSLAGHEGETQYF. This chain links TRBV7-9 with TRBJ2-5; the D gene is possibly TRBD1 (6 bases). CDR1 and CDR2 from the germline V gene are SEHNR and FQNEAQ (reference sequence). The ends were cut back, 0 bases at V and 5 bases at J, with 13 bases in the middle. The CDR3 loop spans 15 amino acids.

This clone came up once. The V gene is TRBV5-5, the J gene TRBJ2-2, with D possibly being TRBD1 (5 bases). Germline CDR1 reads SGHKS; CDR2 reads YYEKEE (reference sequence). Trimming stripped 4 bases from V and 6 bases from J, with 10 bases between. The CDR3 loop spans 13 amino acids. The DNA of the CDR3 is TGTGCCAGCAGCGTCTCAGGGCCCGGGGAGCTGTTTTTT. Its protein product is CASSVSGPGELFF.

The chain recombines TRBV4-1 with TRBJ1-2; D uncertain. CDR3 length equals 16 residues. The germline CDR1 and CDR2 sequences are MGHRA and YSYEKL. V lost 0 bases and J lost 8, with 19 bases in between. The CDR3 DNA reads as TGCGCCAGCAGCCAAGAGAAGCCAAACACCTGGAGGGGCTACACCTTC. Translating it yields CASSQEKPNTWRGYTF.

V gene TRBV18 combines with J gene TRBJ2-3; D is undetermined. Trimming pared 2 bases from V and 6 bases from J, leaving 6 bases between. The CDR3 extends over 12 amino acids. The germline gives CDR1 KGHSH, CDR2 LQKENI. CDR3 region: CASSPGGDTQYF. The CDR3 nucleotides read TGTGCCAGCTCACCAGGCGGTGATACGCAGTATTTT.

The chain recombines TRBV19 with TRBJ1-5; perhaps TRBD1 as D (5 bases). Per the germline V gene, CDR1 is LNHDA and CDR2 is SQIVND (reference sequence). There are 14 residues in the CDR3. Trimming removed 6 bases from V and 9 bases from J, with 18 bases in between. The CDR3 nucleotides read TGTGCCAGTAGGGGAGACCGGGACTCCGGGCCCCAGCATTTT. Residues: CASRGDRDSGPQHF.

V and J are TRBV4-3 and TRBJ2-1; D possibly corresponds to TRBD2 (5 bases). The V and J ends lost 3 bases and 6 bases respectively, with 15 bases between them. CDR3 length: 15 residues. In germline, CDR1 is LGHNA, CDR2 YSLEER. CDR3 sequence reads: CASSQQGTGFNEQFF. In DNA form, the CDR3 reads TGCGCCAGCAGCCAGCAAGGAACGGGGTTCAATGAGCAGTTCTTC.

The rearrangement joins TRBV5-1 to TRBJ2-2; 9 positions agree with TRBD1. The trim removed 4 bases at V and 6 bases at J, leaving 13 bases unmatched. The CDR3 is made up of 17 amino acids. Per germline, CDR1 SGHRS and CDR2 YFSETQ. CDR3 protein: CASSPAQGAQLAGELFF. DNA for the CDR3: TGCGCCAGCAGCCCGGCACAGGGGGCCCAATTAGCCGGGGAGCTGTTTTTT.

This chain links TRBV4-3 with TRBJ1-2, with TRBD1 matching over 8 bases. Per germline, CDR1 LGHNA and CDR2 YSLEER. The CDR3 contains 15 residues. The V gene end was trimmed by 2 bases and the J gene end by 5 bases; junction bases not matched to a gene: 7. This CDR3 reads CASSQRTGPTYGYTF. The DNA for the CDR3 is TGCGCCAGCAGCCAAAGGACAGGGCCAACTTATGGCTACACCTTC.

The chain couples TRBV7-3 to TRBJ2-1; a possible D gene is TRBD2 (5 bases). V lost 9 bases and J lost 0, with 15 bases in between. The length of the CDR3 is 15 residues. Germline values: CDR1 SGHTA, CDR2 FQGTGA. The CDR3 bases are TGTGCCAGTTCTTCAGCGGCCAGCTCCTACAATGAGCAGTTCTTC. Amino acids: CASSSAASSYNEQFF.

This clone was counted a few times. The chain carries TRBV5-1 and TRBJ2-5; 7 bases map to TRBD2. J was trimmed by 2 bases and V by 5 bases; bases with no gene match: 3. Germline CDR1 SGHRS, CDR2 YFSETQ. The CDR3 is 13 residues long. This CDR3 is CASRASGQETQYF. The CDR3 DNA follows: TGCGCCAGCAGGGCTAGCGGTCAAGAGACCCAGTACTTC.

The rearrangement links TRBV18 to TRBJ1-2; a possible D gene is TRBD1 (5 bases). The CDR3 is made up of 12 amino acids. V lost 2 bases and J 6 bases, leaving 7 bases between the germline ends. From germline, CDR1 is KGHSH and CDR2 LQKENI. The CDR3 spells CASSPVGDGYTF. CDR3 in DNA: TGTGCCAGCTCACCAGTAGGGGATGGCTACACCTTC.

V and J are TRBV2 and TRBJ1-1; TRBD1 agrees at 7 bases. V was pared by 6 bases and J by 0 bases, with 1 base of the junction left unmatched. The CDR3 is made up of 13 amino acids. Germline V lookup: CDR1 SNHLY, CDR2 FYNNEI. CDR3 DNA sequence: TGTGCCAGCAGGGGACAGTTGAACACTGAAGCTTTCTTT. Its translation: CASRGQLNTEAFF.

V usage is TRBV12-5 and J usage is TRBJ2-1; 9 bases are a match to TRBD2. The J segment lost 6 bases and the V segment lost 3 bases, leaving 3 bases of the junction unmatched. This CDR3 has 14 residues. From germline, CDR1 is LGHNT and CDR2 FRNRAP. The CDR3 sequence: CASGFGGRANEQFF. DNA of the CDR3: TGTGCTAGTGGTTTCGGCGGGAGGGCCAATGAGCAGTTCTTC.

The chain couples TRBV12-5 to TRBJ2-1; D not certain. This CDR3 region has 16 residues. CDR1 and CDR2 (germline): LGHNT, FRNRAP. Trimming stripped 0 bases from V and 5 bases from J, with 14 bases between. The CDR3 is CASGLVLPTYNNEQFF. DNA for the CDR3: TGTGCTAGTGGTTTGGTACTACCCACTTATAACAATGAGCAGTTCTTC.

J is TRBJ2-7 and V is TRBV5-1, with 7 bases aligning to TRBD1. This CDR3 region has 14 residues. Germline CDR1 and CDR2: SGHRS and YFSETQ. The V gene end was trimmed by 4 bases and the J gene end by 1 base; junction bases not matched to a gene: 5. Written as DNA, the CDR3 is TGCGCCAGCAGCCCAGAACAGGGGTCCTACGAGCAGTACTTC. Amino acids: CASSPEQGSYEQYF.

The chain uses TRBV29-1 and TRBJ2-1; 9 bases agree with TRBD2. Germline CDR1 and CDR2: SQVTM and ANQGSEA. The CDR3 consists of 13 residues. The CDR3 sequence: CSPSRREGGEQFF. CDR3 DNA: TGCAGTCCATCTAGGCGGGAGGGGGGTGAGCAGTTCTTC.

The gene calls are TRBV5-1 and TRBJ1-2, with 7 positions matching TRBD1. The CDR3 covers 15 residues. J was trimmed by 4 bases and V by 0 bases; bases with no gene match: 6. The V gene's germline CDR1 is SGHRS and CDR2 YFSETQ. CDR3 sequence (DNA): TGCGCCAGCAGCTTGGGGACCGGGACAGCCTATGGCTACACCTTC. It is translated as CASSLGTGTAYGYTF.

This clone has only a few counts. The rearrangement uses TRBV29-1 and TRBJ2-1, with D perhaps TRBD2 (6 bases). The germline V gene encodes CDR1 SQVTM and CDR2 ANQGSEA. The V and J ends lost 2 bases and 7 bases respectively, with 24 bases between them. The CDR3 totals 17 residues. The CDR3 loop is CSVEKGIPAGSLNEQFF. As DNA, the CDR3 is TGCAGCGTTGAAAAAGGGATTCCGGCGGGATCTCTGAATGAGCAGTTCTTC.

The chain uses TRBV7-3 and TRBJ2-2; a weak D match, TRBD1 (6 bases). Germline V CDR1 and CDR2: SGHTA, FQGTGA. Between the trimmed V and J ends, which lost 3 bases and 7 bases, there was a span of 9 bases. This CDR3 region has 13 residues. The CDR3 loop is CASSLGAFGELFF. CDR3 nucleotide sequence: TGTGCCAGCAGCTTGGGGGCGTTCGGGGAGCTGTTTTTT.

V and J are TRBV11-2 and TRBJ1-2, with no clear D. The CDR3 covers 17 residues. Germline V gene data show CDR1 as SGHAT and CDR2 as FQNNGV. V was cut by 5 bases and J by 0 bases, with 19 bases left in between. The CDR3: CASSLSSTAVPNYGYTF. As DNA, the CDR3 is TGTGCCAGCAGCCTTAGTTCCACGGCGGTTCCTAACTATGGCTACACCTTC.

A few counts support this clone. The V gene is TRBV29-1, the J gene TRBJ2-2; 15 bases align to TRBD2. Germline assignment: CDR1 SQVTM and CDR2 ANQGSEA. The CDR3 is 15 amino acids. With 6 bases clipped from V and 4 bases from J, the junction kept 3 bases outside the gene matches. The CDR3 DNA follows: TGCAGCGTGGAGGGACTAGCGGGAGGCACCGGGGAGCTGTTTTTT. The encoded protein is CSVEGLAGGTGELFF.

This rearrangement joins TRBV7-3 to TRBJ2-3, with D perhaps TRBD2 (6 bases). This CDR3 is built from 14 residues. CDR1 SGHTA and CDR2 FQGTGA come from the germline V gene. Trimming removed 3 bases from V and 4 bases from J, with 11 bases in between. CDR3 sequence (DNA): TGTGCCAGCAGCTTCTCCTCGGGGGCAGATACGCAGTATTTT. It codes for CASSFSSGADTQYF.

Only a few counts were recorded for this clone. This rearrangement joins TRBV29-1 to TRBJ2-1, with TRBD2 as a possible D gene (6 bases). V lost 4 bases and J lost 1, with 11 bases in between. The CDR3 sequence is 14 residues long. From germline, CDR1 is SQVTM and CDR2 ANQGSEA. CDR3: CSVGPGLSYNEQFF. CDR3 in DNA: TGCAGCGTTGGACCGGGACTGTCCTACAATGAGCAGTTCTTC.

The rearrangement links TRBV2 to TRBJ2-7; 8 bases are a match to TRBD1. The CDR3 contains 13 residues. Germline loops: CDR1 SNHLY, CDR2 FYNNEI. V shed 7 bases, J shed 6 bases, and the junction held 8 bases outside the gene matches. The CDR3 region is CASKRTGLGEQYF. DNA for the CDR3: TGTGCCAGCAAGCGGACAGGGCTGGGCGAGCAGTACTTC.

The chain couples TRBV27 to TRBJ2-7, with D perhaps TRBD2 (6 bases). There are 14 residues in the CDR3. CDR1 and CDR2 (germline): MNHEY, SMNVEV (reference sequence). V lost 5 bases to trimming and J lost 2 bases, with 13 bases between them. The CDR3 DNA reads as TGTGCCAGCAGTCCGTGGCGGGGTCCCTACGAGCAGTACTTC. Translation: CASSPWRGPYEQYF.

V gene TRBV18 combines with J gene TRBJ1-1; TRBD1 agrees at 8 bases. The V gene end was trimmed by 2 bases and the J gene end by 0 bases; junction bases not matched to a gene: 5. The CDR3 sequence is 16 residues long. Germline lookup yields CDR1 KGHSH and CDR2 LQKENI. The CDR3 loop is CASSPFQGAMNTEAFF. CDR3 nucleotides: TGTGCCAGCTCACCATTCCAGGGGGCTATGAACACTGAAGCTTTCTTT.

This rearrangement joins TRBV19 to TRBJ2-5, with 8 bases that match TRBD1. Germline V gene data show CDR1 as LNHDA and CDR2 as SQIVND (reference sequence). With V trimmed by 3 bases and J by 4 bases, 7 bases remained unmatched. This CDR3 comprises 15 residues. In DNA, the CDR3 is TGTGCCAGTAGTATTCAGGGGGCGTTCGGAGAGACCCAGTACTTC. Protein product: CASSIQGAFGETQYF. The whole variable domain, remainder taken from reference TRBV19 and TRBJ2-5, is DGGITQSPKYLFRKEGQNVTLSCEQNLNHDAMYWYRQDPGQGLRLIYYSQIVNDFQKGDIAEGYSVSREKKESFPLTVTSAQKNPTAFYLCASSIQGAFGETQYFGPGTRLLVL.

The rearrangement joins TRBV6-1 to TRBJ2-1; TRBD2 agrees at 13 bases. The CDR3 contains 18 residues. Per germline, CDR1 MNHNS and CDR2 SASEGT. J lost 6 bases, V lost 0 bases, and 8 bases had no gene match. CDR3 region: CASSEARTSGRRGNEQFF. The CDR3 coding sequence is TGTGCCAGCAGTGAAGCTAGGACTAGCGGGAGAAGGGGCAATGAGCAGTTCTTC.